The T cell receptor beta chain described here comes from a study of shared clonotypes between healthy human individuals (dated by TCRdb to about 2020). About the investigation overall: The cohort comprised a couple of women and a few men aged 18 to 49 years. For each donor, three plates each were used for CD4 naive and CD4 memory, two plates were used for CD8 naive, and one plate was used for CD8 memory. To estimate repertoire size and how much clonotypes are shared between individuals, the study performed deep sequencing of blood TCR repertoires from a few healthy adults. To increase sequencing depth and limit assay-specific biases, TCR repertoire library preparation and sequencing were carried out by different laboratories using diverse techniques. Per donor, leukapheresis produced somewhere between about 0.85 and 9.5 billion PBMCs. What the research found in general, with its limitations: Rarefaction of sorted-subset datasets indicated incomplete sequencing despite the large sequencing depth. The small number of donors limited the genetic and exposure-history diversity represented. Based on pairwise subsampling, the degree of clonotype sharing among donors was expected to be affected by sequencing depth. Sampling was restricted to blood, and TCR repertoires in tissues likely differ from the TCR repertoires found in blood. Naive subsets generally had larger estimated clonotype richness than memory subsets. Across four donors, around 5% of naive CD4, over 3% of naive CD8, 2% to 2.5% of memory CD4, and under 0.45% of memory CD8 clonotypes were shared. Compared with non-shared clonotypes, the clonotypes found in all four sorted-subset donors had higher generation probabilities.

TCR CDR3 regions were amplified from genomic DNA by multiplex PCR using the deep immunoSEQ assay. Extracted genomic DNA from each cell subset was distributed evenly across all wells of several immunoSEQ 96-well plates, and each plate was treated as a replicate. For sorted subsets, each replicate PCR was loaded with approximately 190 ng genomic DNA, equivalent to 25,000 to 30,000 T cell genomes. The purified libraries were quantified using a Qubit 3.0 fluorometer, sized with a Bioanalyzer 2100, and then quantified again using the KAPA Library Quantification kit. Every immunoSEQ 96-well plate was sequenced on a dedicated single-read 150-cycle Illumina NextSeq 550 flow cell. As for the original processing: Because only junctional sequences without quality scores were contained in the immunoSEQ output, filtering matching that applied to full-length reads could not be performed. Sequences were annotated with PyIR, a Python wrapper for IgBLAST v1.9, using IMGT germline references to assign V/J genes and CDR3. Any read was removed if the V/J assignment was weak (E-value above 1e-6), the CDR3 was missing, or the read contained stop codons, out-of-frame junctions, or ambiguous translated residues. A V3J clonotype was defined by an identical inferred V gene, J gene, and CDR3 amino acid sequence. To compute the percentage overlap between repertoires, the number of shared unique clonotypes was divided by the size of the smaller repertoire. RTK rarefaction, the Chao1 estimator, and Recon v2.1 estimates of unobserved clonotypes were used to assess repertoire richness. Generation probabilities were computed with OLGA for all TCRbeta clonotypes obtained by the gDNA method from several donors. TCRdb obtained this table from immuneACCESS and retained in-frame rearrangements with V and J assigned. These tables miss some clones; where compared with another copy, unresolved V genes account for less than half of the shortfall, and the remainder is unexplained. Clonal size and the V and J genes are those of that table, whereas D and trimming came from the DNA. Here the sample has roughly 2,300,000 clones; roughly 90% occur a single time. Of the sample, 0.3% to 0.4% is held by the ten largest clones.

CDR3 length: 15 amino acids, cysteine to phenylalanine. Solely the CDR3 DNA is kept, with 45 bases framed from the first base. The germline V gene sets CDR1 to SGHRS and CDR2 to YFSETQ. The donors were healthy, HIV-negative adults with no recently reported acute infections or vaccinations. Only Caucasian adults living in Nashville, Tennessee, USA were represented among the donors. CD4+ T cells were enriched by magnetic negative selection; naive cells were then positively selected on CD45RA, and the negative fraction formed the memory subset. Blood was obtained by leukapheresis, after which PBMCs were separated by Ficoll-Histopaque density gradient centrifugation and cryopreserved in liquid nitrogen vapor phase. Analytical flow cytometry was used to check the purity and quantity of each magnetically sorted T cell population. Genomic DNA was isolated from every sorted fraction and measured by UV absorbance on a Nanodrop 2000c.

Turning to this clone: The antigen it binds to is not known. Mismatch with germline at one junction end may stem from a read error.

In this chain, TRBV5-1 is recombined with TRBJ1-2; perhaps TRBD1 is the D gene, with 6 bases matching. Sequencing was done on a sample of naive CD4+ T cells from PBMCs. This specimen's cell subset or site label, interpreted: CD45RA+ positively selected. This TCR was recovered from a man between 18 and 29 years old in good health. Some clones in this sample may be carry-over from other donors' samples. Read as DNA, the sequence is TGCGCCAGCAGCCTACAGGGCGGGATACGTTATGACTACACCTTC. The translation is CASSLQGGIRYDYTF. The entire variable domain, with the stretches around the CDR3 drawn from the reference TRBV5-1 and TRBJ1-2 proteins, is KAGVTQTPRYLIKTRGQQVTLSCSPISGHRSVSWYQQTPGQGLQFLFEYFSETQRNKGNFPGRFSGRQFSNSRSEMNVSTLELGDSALYLCASSLQGGIRYDYTFGSGTRLTVV.